A single sample gave rise to the 28 T cell receptor beta chains below, sequenced in a study of cytomegalovirus exposure and HLA in healthy donors. This PCR relied on a set of 60 Vbeta primers and 13 Jbeta primers. Sequenced by immunoSEQ multiplex PCR; TCRdb stores in-frame clones only, minus some. Altogether approximately 190,000 clones are present, 70% being singletons, with the ten largest covering about 3%. Sequencing was carried out using PBMCs. These receptors originate from a middle-aged man in good health and CMV-seropositive.

The CDR3 reads CASSPTSGGTMRGQFF. CDR3 DNA sequence: TGTGCCAGCAGTCCCACTAGCGGGGGTACAATGAGGGGGCAGTTCTTC. The V and J genes are TRBV2 and TRBJ2-1, with 11 nucleotides matching TRBD2. The CDR3 loop spans 16 amino acids. Germline V gene sequence: CDR1 SNHLY, CDR2 FYNNEI. The V gene end was trimmed by 5 bases and the J gene end by 12 bases; junction bases not matched to a gene: 15.

V usage is TRBV6-5 and J usage is TRBJ2-7; no definite D call. CDR3 length equals 16 residues. CDR1 is MNHEY and CDR2 is SVGAGI in the germline V gene. V dropped 2 bases and J dropped 4 bases, with 18 bases sitting between them. The CDR3 is CASSYESASRVYEQYF. In nucleotides, the CDR3 is TGTGCCAGCAGTTACGAAAGTGCCTCCCGAGTGTACGAGCAGTACTTC.

The chain carries TRBV6-5 and TRBJ1-2, with D uncertain. V was clipped by 2 bases and J by 1 base, with 14 bases between them. CDR1 and CDR2 (germline): MNHEY, SVGAGI. The CDR3 spans 16 residues. CDR3 loop: CASSYGRPGGNYGYTF. The CDR3 region has the DNA TGTGCCAGCAGTTACGGTCGACCCGGAGGTAACTATGGCTACACCTTC.

This chain uses TRBV4-1 with TRBJ2-7; TRBD2 matches 9 bases. This CDR3 is 17 amino acids long. The V gene's germline CDR1 is MGHRA and CDR2 YSYEKL. V dropped 4 bases and J dropped 7; count of bases not matched to a gene: 17. The CDR3: CASSLQLGASGAEEQYF. CDR3 nucleotide sequence: TGCGCCAGCAGCCTCCAATTGGGGGCTAGCGGGGCAGAAGAGCAGTACTTC.

This clone has more than one count but fewer than ten. The chain has TRBV9 and TRBJ2-7, with 7 nucleotides matching TRBD2. Germline CDR1 reads SGDLS; CDR2 reads YYNGEE. The CDR3 loop spans 12 amino acids. V gave up 0 bases and J gave up 7 bases; unmatched junction bases: 1. CDR3 in DNA: TGTGCCAGCAGCGTAGGGGAGGGGGAGCAGTACTTC. This codes for CASSVGEGEQYF.

The chain recombines TRBV19 with TRBJ1-2; D remains ambiguous. The CDR3 covers 15 residues. The germline V gene has CDR1 LNHDA and CDR2 SQIVND (reference sequence). The ends were cut back, 5 bases at V and 6 bases at J, with 19 bases in the middle. CDR3 in amino acids: CASSGWEEDEHGYTF. The CDR3, as DNA: TGTGCCAGTAGTGGGTGGGAGGAGGACGAGCATGGCTACACCTTC. Full variable domain (missing parts from reference TRBV19 and TRBJ1-2): DGGITQSPKYLFRKEGQNVTLSCEQNLNHDAMYWYRQDPGQGLRLIYYSQIVNDFQKGDIAEGYSVSREKKESFPLTVTSAQKNPTAFYLCASSGWEEDEHGYTFGSGTRLTVV.

Points on this clone: At one boundary the junction diverges from the germline segment, which might be a read error. The chain recombines TRBV4-2 with TRBJ1-3; 7 positions match TRBD1. The CDR3 totals 15 residues. Germline lookup yields CDR1 LGHNA and CDR2 YNFKEQ. The CDR3: CASSQDRGPGNTIHF. CDR3 in DNA: TGTGCCAGCAGCCAAGATAGGGGGCCTGGAAACACCATACATTTT.

This sequence joins TRBV6-1 and TRBJ2-7; 7 bases map to TRBD1. V dropped 5 bases and J dropped 4; count of bases not matched to a gene: 8. The CDR3 covers 14 residues. Per the germline V gene, CDR1 is MNHNS and CDR2 is SASEGT. CDR3 amino acids: CASSPRTGKYEQYF. For the CDR3, the DNA is TGTGCCAGCAGTCCCCGGACAGGAAAATACGAGCAGTACTTC.

V and J are TRBV29-1 and TRBJ2-7; D possibly corresponds to TRBD1 (6 bases). V lost 4 bases and J lost 3, with 13 bases in between. CDR3 length equals 13 residues. Germline V gene data show CDR1 as SQVTM and CDR2 as ANQGSEA. CDR3 sequence: CSVVGTQDYEQYF. CDR3 coding DNA: TGCAGCGTTGTGGGGACACAAGACTACGAGCAGTACTTC.

The rearrangement joins TRBV6-1 to TRBJ1-2; D gene ambiguous. This CDR3 is built from 12 residues. Between the trimmed V and J ends, which lost 11 bases and 7 bases, there was a span of 17 bases. Germline CDR1 reads MNHNS; CDR2 reads SASEGT. The CDR3 bases are TGTGCCGGCACCGCCGGCCGGGGTGGCTACACCTTC. Its protein product is CAGTAGRGGYTF.

The rearrangement links TRBV6-1 to TRBJ1-1; D gene uncertain. The V and J ends lost 6 bases and 3 bases respectively, with 17 bases between them. Germline values: CDR1 MNHNS, CDR2 SASEGT. The CDR3 loop spans 15 amino acids. In DNA, the CDR3 is TGTGCCAGCAGCGTCAGTCGGGAGGGAGACACTGAAGCTTTCTTT. The encoded protein is CASSVSREGDTEAFF.

The chain is built from TRBV7-8 and TRBJ2-7, with D possibly matching TRBD2 (6 bases). CDR1 and CDR2 (germline): SGHVS, FQNEAQ. CDR3 size: 16 residues. V dropped 2 bases and J dropped 3 bases, with 17 bases sitting between them. The CDR3 sequence: CASSLSPRSSVYEQYF. The CDR3 DNA is TGTGCCAGCAGCTTAAGCCCCCGATCTAGCGTCTACGAGCAGTACTTC.

DNA of the CDR3: TGCGCCAGCAGTGATGTAAGGGGTTCACCCCTCCACTTT. Residues: CASSDVRGSPLHF. The V gene is TRBV10-1, the J gene TRBJ1-6; TRBD1 might be the D (5 bases). Deletions cut 3 bases from V and 9 bases from J, with 9 bases between. The CDR3 covers 13 residues. Looked up from germline, CDR1 is WNHNN and CDR2 is SYGVQD (reference sequence).

This clone was counted a few times. The rearrangement uses TRBV12-5 and TRBJ2-7; tentatively, D is TRBD1 (6 bases). Germline V gene lookup returns CDR1 LGHNT and CDR2 FRNRAP. The CDR3 consists of 14 residues. The germline V and J ends were trimmed by 4 bases and 4 bases, with 14 bases remaining between them. CDR3 loop: CASGSLQGSYEQYF. The CDR3, as DNA: TGTGCTAGTGGTTCTCTACAGGGTTCGTACGAGCAGTACTTC.

There are a few counts of this clone. The gene calls are TRBV28 and TRBJ2-7, with TRBD2 matching 10 bases. The CDR3 length is 14 residues. Germline values: CDR1 MDHEN, CDR2 SYDVKM. V was pared by 6 bases and J by 2 bases, with 4 bases of the junction left unmatched. The CDR3 sequence: CASRDSGGAYEQYF. The CDR3 DNA is TGTGCCAGCAGAGACAGCGGGGGGGCCTACGAGCAGTACTTC. Supplemented by reference TRBV28 and TRBJ2-7, the full variable domain reads DVKVTQSSRYLVKRTGEKVFLECVQDMDHENMFWYRQDPGLGLRLIYFSYDVKMKEKGDIPEGYSVSREKKERFSLILESASTNQTSMYLCASRDSGGAYEQYFGPGTRLTVT.

This clone is a singleton in its sample. J is TRBJ1-2 and V is TRBV4-2, with 9 bases fitting TRBD1. CDR3 length: 14 residues. The junction had 10 bases not matched to a gene; V was cut back by 4 bases and J by 10 bases. Germline V gives CDR1 LGHNA, CDR2 YNFKEQ. The CDR3 DNA reads as TGTGCCAGCAGCCCGGGACAGGGTGAGTCGTACTACACCTTC. This sequence encodes CASSPGQGESYYTF.

This chain links TRBV19 with TRBJ1-1; D possibly corresponds to TRBD1 (6 bases). Germline CDR1 reads LNHDA; CDR2 reads SQIVND (reference sequence). V shed 4 bases and J shed 0 bases, with 9 bases lying between them. The CDR3 consists of 14 residues. CDR3: CASSNPGVNTEAFF. The DNA of the CDR3 is TGTGCCAGTAGTAACCCAGGGGTGAACACTGAAGCTTTCTTT.

The chain carries TRBV10-3 and TRBJ2-5, with 9 bases fitting TRBD1. This CDR3 is 15 amino acids long. J lost 4 bases, V lost 5 bases, and 8 bases had no gene match. Germline CDR1 is ENHRY and CDR2 is SYGVKD. The CDR3 sequence: CAISSGTGNGETQYF. CDR3 DNA sequence: TGTGCCATCAGTTCCGGGACAGGGAACGGAGAGACCCAGTACTTC.

The table lists this clone with a few counts. V and J are TRBV11-2 and TRBJ2-1; TRBD2 matches 8 bases. Germline CDR1 reads SGHAT; CDR2 reads FQNNGV. With 3 bases clipped from V and 10 bases from J, the junction kept 14 bases outside the gene matches. CDR3 size: 16 residues. CDR3 nucleotides: TGTGCCAGCAGCTTTCTATCGAGGCCGGGACTAGACGAGCAGTTCTTC. This translates into CASSFLSRPGLDEQFF.

The rearrangement uses TRBV15 and TRBJ2-5, with TRBD2 identical over 7 bases. The assigned J gene may be wrong: the sequence end matches TRBJ2-7 better. Germline V gene lookup returns CDR1 LNHNV and CDR2 YYDKDF (reference sequence). The CDR3 extends over 15 amino acids. CDR3 in amino acids: CATSRGGGSSYEQYF. CDR3 bases: TGTGCCACCAGCAGAGGCGGCGGGAGCTCCTACGAGCAGTACTTC.

In its sample, this clone ranks as medium-sized. This sequence joins TRBV4-3 and TRBJ2-3; 8 nucleotides agree with TRBD1. Germline CDR1 LGHNA, CDR2 YSLEER. This CDR3 region has 14 residues. V trimming: 4 bases; J trimming: 1 base; junction bases outside the gene matches: 1. Here the CDR3 DNA reads TGCGCCAGCAGCCGGGACAGGCGCACAGATACGCAGTATTTT. This encodes CASSRDRRTDTQYF.

This clone was seen only a few times. The rearrangement links TRBV6-5 to TRBJ1-2, with D possibly being TRBD1 (5 bases). The ends were cut back, 0 bases at V and 4 bases at J, with 12 bases in the middle. From germline, CDR1 is MNHEY and CDR2 SVGAGI. This CDR3 is 15 amino acids long. The CDR3 bases are TGTGCCAGCAGTTACTCGGCTCGCGGGGGCTATGGCTACACCTTC. Translation gives CASSYSARGGYGYTF.

The chain has TRBV19 and TRBJ2-7, with no clear D. CDR1 LNHDA and CDR2 SQIVND come from the germline V gene (reference sequence). With 3 bases removed from V and 1 base from J, the gap between germline ends came to 10 bases. The CDR3 loop spans 14 amino acids. The CDR3 DNA is TGTGCCAGTAGTATGTCCCTAGAGTCCTACGAGCAGTACTTC. Translating it yields CASSMSLESYEQYF.

This clone was seen a few times. The chain couples TRBV5-1 to TRBJ1-4; 7 bases fit TRBD1. The CDR3 is 15 amino acids. Germline CDR1 and CDR2: SGHRS and YFSETQ. With 0 bases clipped from V and 5 bases from J, the junction kept 4 bases outside the gene matches. The chain's CDR3 is CASSLEGQWNEKLFF. For the CDR3, the DNA is TGCGCCAGCAGCTTGGAGGGACAGTGGAATGAAAAACTGTTTTTT.

V usage is TRBV5-1 and J usage is TRBJ2-7, with 7 bases matching TRBD1. The J call may be wrong; the DNA end is better matched by TRBJ2-1. The CDR3 totals 15 residues. Germline lookup yields CDR1 SGHRS and CDR2 YFSETQ. CDR3 region: CASSAGTDNAREQFF. In DNA form, the CDR3 reads TGCGCCAGCAGCGCCGGGACAGACAACGCCAGAGAGCAGTTCTTC.

The chain recombines TRBV7-2 with TRBJ2-3; D possibly corresponds to TRBD1 (6 bases). Between the trimmed V and J ends, which lost 5 bases and 1 base, there was a span of 16 bases. The CDR3 extends over 16 amino acids. The V gene's germline CDR1 is SGHTA and CDR2 FQGNSA. The CDR3 sequence: CASSPSRDTRTDTQYF. The CDR3, as DNA: TGTGCCAGCAGCCCGAGCCGGGACACCCGCACAGATACGCAGTATTTT.

Here the CDR3 reads CASSLMGTHGYTF. The CDR3 DNA sequence: TGTGCCAGCAGTTTAATGGGGACTCATGGCTACACCTTC. The chain uses TRBV27 and TRBJ1-2, with D maybe TRBD1 (5 bases). Trimming shortened V by 2 bases and J by 6 bases, and 10 bases separated the two germline ends. Germline-derived CDR1 and CDR2 are MNHEY and SMNVEV (reference sequence). The CDR3 is 13 residues long.

The chain recombines TRBV5-6 with TRBJ1-6, with 7 bases matching TRBD1. Germline CDR1 reads SGHDT; CDR2 reads YYEEEE. The V gene end was trimmed by 4 bases and the J gene end by 9 bases; junction bases not matched to a gene: 10. CDR3 size: 15 residues. The CDR3 bases are TGTGCCAGCAGCCCTCAACAGGGGAGGAGTTCACCCCTCCACTTT. Protein: CASSPQQGRSSPLHF.